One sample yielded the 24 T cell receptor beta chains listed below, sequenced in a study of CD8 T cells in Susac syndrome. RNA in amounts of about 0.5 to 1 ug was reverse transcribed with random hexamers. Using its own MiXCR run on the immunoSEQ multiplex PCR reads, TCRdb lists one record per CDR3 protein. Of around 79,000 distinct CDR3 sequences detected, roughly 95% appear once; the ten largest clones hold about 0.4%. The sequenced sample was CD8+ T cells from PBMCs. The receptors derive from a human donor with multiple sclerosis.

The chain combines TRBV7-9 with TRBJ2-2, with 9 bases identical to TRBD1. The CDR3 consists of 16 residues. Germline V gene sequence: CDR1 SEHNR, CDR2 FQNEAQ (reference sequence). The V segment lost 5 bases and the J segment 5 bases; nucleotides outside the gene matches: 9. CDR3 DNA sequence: TGTGCCAGCAGCCCCAGTCCCGGGACAGGGACCGGGGAGCTGTTTTTT. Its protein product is CASSPSPGTGTGELFF.

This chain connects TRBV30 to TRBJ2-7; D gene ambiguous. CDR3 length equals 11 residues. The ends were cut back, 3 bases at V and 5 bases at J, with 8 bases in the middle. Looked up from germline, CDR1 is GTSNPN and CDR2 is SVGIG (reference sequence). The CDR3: CAWSPTNEQYF. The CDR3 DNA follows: TGTGCCTGGAGCCCGACAAACGAGCAGTACTTC.

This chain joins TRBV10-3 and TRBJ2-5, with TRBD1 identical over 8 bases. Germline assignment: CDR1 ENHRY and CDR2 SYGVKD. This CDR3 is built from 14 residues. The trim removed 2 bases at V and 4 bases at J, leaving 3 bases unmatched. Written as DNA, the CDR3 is TGTGCCATCAGTGAGGGACAGGGAGGAGAGACCCAGTACTTC. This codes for CAISEGQGGETQYF.

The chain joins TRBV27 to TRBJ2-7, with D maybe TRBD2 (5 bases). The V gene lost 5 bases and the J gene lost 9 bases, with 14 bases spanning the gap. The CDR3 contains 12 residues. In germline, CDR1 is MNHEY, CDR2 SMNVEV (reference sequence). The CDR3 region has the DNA TGTGCCAGCAGTATGAGAGGGTTGGGGCAGTACTTC. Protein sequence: CASSMRGLGQYF.

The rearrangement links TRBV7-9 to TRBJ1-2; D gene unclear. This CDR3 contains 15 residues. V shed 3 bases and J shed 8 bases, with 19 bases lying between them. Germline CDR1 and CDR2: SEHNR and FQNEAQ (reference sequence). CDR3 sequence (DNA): TGTGCCAGCAGCTTTGAGGGAAGTGCAGTTTACGGCTACACCTTC. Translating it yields CASSFEGSAVYGYTF.

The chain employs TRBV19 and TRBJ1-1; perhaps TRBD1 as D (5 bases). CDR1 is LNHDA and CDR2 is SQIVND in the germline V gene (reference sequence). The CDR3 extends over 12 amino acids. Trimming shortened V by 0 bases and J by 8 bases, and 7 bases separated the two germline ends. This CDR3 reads CASSIDREEAFF. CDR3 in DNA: TGTGCCAGTAGTATAGACAGGGAGGAAGCTTTCTTT.

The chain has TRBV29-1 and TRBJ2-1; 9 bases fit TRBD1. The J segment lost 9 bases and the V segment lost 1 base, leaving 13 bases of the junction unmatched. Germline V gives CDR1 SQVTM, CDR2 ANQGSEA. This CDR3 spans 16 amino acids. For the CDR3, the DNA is TGCAGCGTTGAAGGGGGTGGGGACAGGGTATCGGGTGAGCAGTTCTTC. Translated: CSVEGGGDRVSGEQFF.

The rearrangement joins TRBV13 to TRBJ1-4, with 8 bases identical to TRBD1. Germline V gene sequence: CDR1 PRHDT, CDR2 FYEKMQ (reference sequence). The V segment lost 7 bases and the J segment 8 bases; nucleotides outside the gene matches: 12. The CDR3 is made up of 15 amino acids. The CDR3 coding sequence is TGTGCCAGCACCATCGACAGGGGACGGGGGGAAAAACTGTTTTTT. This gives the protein CASTIDRGRGEKLFF.

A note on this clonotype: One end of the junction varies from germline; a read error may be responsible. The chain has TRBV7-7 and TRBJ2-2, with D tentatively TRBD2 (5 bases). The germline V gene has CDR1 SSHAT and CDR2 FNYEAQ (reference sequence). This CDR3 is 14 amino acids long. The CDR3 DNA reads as TGTGCTAGCAGCTCGGAGGCACGAACCGGGGAGCTGTTTTTT. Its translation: CASSSEARTGELFF. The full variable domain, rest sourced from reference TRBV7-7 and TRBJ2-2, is GAGVSQSPRYKVTKRGQDVTLRCDPISSHATLYWYQQALGQGPEFLTYFNYEAQPDKSGLPSDRFSAERPEGSISTLTIQRTEQRDSAMYRCASSSEARTGELFFGEGSRLTVL.

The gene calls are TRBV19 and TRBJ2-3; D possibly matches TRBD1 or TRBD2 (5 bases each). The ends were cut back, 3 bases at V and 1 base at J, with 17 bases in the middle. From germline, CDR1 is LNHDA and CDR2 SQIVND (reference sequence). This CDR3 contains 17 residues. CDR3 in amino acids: CASSMPGQRPGTDTQYF. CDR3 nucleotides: TGTGCCAGTAGTATGCCGGGGCAGCGACCTGGCACAGATACGCAGTATTTT. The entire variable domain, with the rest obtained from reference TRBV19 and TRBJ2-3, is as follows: DGGITQSPKYLFRKEGQNVTLSCEQNLNHDAMYWYRQDPGQGLRLIYYSQIVNDFQKGDIAEGYSVSREKKESFPLTVTSAQKNPTAFYLCASSMPGQRPGTDTQYFGPGTRLTVL.

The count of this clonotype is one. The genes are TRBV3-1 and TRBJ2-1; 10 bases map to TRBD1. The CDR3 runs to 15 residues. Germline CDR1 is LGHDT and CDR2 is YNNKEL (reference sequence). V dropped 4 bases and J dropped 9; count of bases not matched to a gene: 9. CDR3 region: CASSPTGGVHGEQFF. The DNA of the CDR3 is TGTGCCAGCAGCCCGACAGGGGGCGTTCACGGTGAGCAGTTCTTC.

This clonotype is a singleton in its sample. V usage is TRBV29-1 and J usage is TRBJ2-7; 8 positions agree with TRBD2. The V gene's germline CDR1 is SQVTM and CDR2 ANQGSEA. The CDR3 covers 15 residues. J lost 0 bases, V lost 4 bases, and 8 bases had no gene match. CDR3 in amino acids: CSVGPGLGNSYEQYF. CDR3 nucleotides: TGCAGCGTTGGACCGGGACTAGGGAACTCCTACGAGCAGTACTTC.

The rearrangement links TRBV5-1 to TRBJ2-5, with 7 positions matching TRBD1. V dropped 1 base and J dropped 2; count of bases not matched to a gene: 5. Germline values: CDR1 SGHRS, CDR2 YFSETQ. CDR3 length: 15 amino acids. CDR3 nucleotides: TGCGCCAGCAGCTTGCACAGGGGCACACAAGAGACCCAGTACTTC. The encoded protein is CASSLHRGTQETQYF. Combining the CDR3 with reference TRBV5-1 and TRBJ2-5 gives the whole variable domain KAGVTQTPRYLIKTRGQQVTLSCSPISGHRSVSWYQQTPGQGLQFLFEYFSETQRNKGNFPGRFSGRQFSNSRSEMNVSTLELGDSALYLCASSLHRGTQETQYFGPGTRLLVL.

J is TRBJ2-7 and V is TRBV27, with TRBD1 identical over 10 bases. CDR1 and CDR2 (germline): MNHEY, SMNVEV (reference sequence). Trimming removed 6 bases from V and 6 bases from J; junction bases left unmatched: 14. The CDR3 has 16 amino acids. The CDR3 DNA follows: TGTGCCAGCAGCCAGGACAGGGGGTCCTTCGGGGGCGAGCAGTACTTC. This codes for CASSQDRGSFGGEQYF.

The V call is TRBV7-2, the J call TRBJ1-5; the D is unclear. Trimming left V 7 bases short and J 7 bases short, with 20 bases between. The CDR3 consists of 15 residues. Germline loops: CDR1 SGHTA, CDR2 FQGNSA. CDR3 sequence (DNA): TGTGCCAGCACCCATATAGGAGGTGGCGGCCAGCCCCAGCATTTT. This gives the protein CASTHIGGGGQPQHF.

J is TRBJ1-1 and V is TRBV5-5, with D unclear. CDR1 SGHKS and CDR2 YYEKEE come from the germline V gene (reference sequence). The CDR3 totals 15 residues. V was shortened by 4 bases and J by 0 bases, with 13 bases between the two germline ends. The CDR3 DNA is TGTGCCAGCAGCCCGGACGCGGCCATGAACACTGAAGCTTTCTTT. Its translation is CASSPDAAMNTEAFF.

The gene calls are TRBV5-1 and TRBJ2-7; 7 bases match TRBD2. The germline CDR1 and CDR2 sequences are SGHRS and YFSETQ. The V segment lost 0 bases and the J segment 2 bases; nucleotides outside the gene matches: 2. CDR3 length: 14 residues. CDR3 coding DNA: TGCGCCAGCAGCTTGGGGGACTATACCTACGAGCAGTACTTC. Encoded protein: CASSLGDYTYEQYF.

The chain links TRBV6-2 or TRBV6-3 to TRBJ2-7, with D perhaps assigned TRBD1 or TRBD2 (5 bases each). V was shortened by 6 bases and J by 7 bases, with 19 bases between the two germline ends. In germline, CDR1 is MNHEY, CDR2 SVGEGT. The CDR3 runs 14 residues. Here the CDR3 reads CASRRLGALREQYF. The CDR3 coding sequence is TGTGCCAGCAGACGACTCGGGGCACTCCGGGAGCAGTACTTC.

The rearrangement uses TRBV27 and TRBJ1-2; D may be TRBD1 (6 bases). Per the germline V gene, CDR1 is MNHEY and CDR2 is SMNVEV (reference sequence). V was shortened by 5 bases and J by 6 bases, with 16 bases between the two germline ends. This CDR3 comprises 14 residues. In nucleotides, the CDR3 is TGTGCCAGCAGTCCCGGGACACACCGTGATGGCTACACCTTC. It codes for CASSPGTHRDGYTF.

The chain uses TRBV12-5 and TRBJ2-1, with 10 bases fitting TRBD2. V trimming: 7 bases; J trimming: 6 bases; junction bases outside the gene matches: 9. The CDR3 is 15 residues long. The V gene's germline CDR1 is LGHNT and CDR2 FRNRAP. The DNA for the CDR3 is TGTGCTAGTGCCCACGAAGCGGGAGGGGGCAATGAGCAGTTCTTC. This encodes CASAHEAGGGNEQFF.

The CDR3 region is CSARGGSGNTIYF. The DNA for the CDR3 is TGCAGTGCAAGGGGGGGCAGTGGAAACACCATATATTTT. This chain connects TRBV20-1 to TRBJ1-3; D is perhaps TRBD1 (6 bases). Trimming left V 6 bases short and J 3 bases short, with 12 bases between. CDR3 size: 13 residues. CDR1 is DFQATT, CDR2 SNEGSKA, per germline (reference sequence).

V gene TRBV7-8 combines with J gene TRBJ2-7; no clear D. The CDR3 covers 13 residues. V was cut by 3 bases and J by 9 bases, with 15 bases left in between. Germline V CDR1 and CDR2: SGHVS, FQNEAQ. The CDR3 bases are TGTGCCAGCAGCTTGGTTAGCCCCCCCAGGCAGTACTTC. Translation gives CASSLVSPPRQYF.

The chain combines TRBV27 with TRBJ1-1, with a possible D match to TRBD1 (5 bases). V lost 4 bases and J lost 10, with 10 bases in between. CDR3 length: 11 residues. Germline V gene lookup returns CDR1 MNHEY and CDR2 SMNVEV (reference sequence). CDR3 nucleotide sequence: TGTGCCAGCAGTTCGCAGGGTAGAGCTTTCTTT. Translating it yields CASSSQGRAFF.

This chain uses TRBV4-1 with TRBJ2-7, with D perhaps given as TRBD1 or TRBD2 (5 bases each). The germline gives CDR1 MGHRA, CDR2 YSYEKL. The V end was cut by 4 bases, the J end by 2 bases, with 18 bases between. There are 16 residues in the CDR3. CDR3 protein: CASSLGSGTGTYEQYF. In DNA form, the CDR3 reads TGCGCCAGCAGCCTAGGTTCAGGGACGGGGACCTACGAGCAGTACTTC.